The present TCR beta chain was sequenced within a study of radiotherapy plus CTLA-4 blockade in lung cancer. Study-wide context: Disease control was seen in roughly 30% of patients, objective responses in about 19%. Findings and limits, study-wide: It was early blood T cell clone dynamics, with interferon-beta, that reportedly best predicted response. Among blood TCR repertoires after radiotherapy plus ipilimumab, tumor-derived clones expanded.

Measured with immunoSEQ multiplex PCR; TCRdb has only the in-frame clones, and not every one. The data contain roughly 50,000 clones, more than 70% of them singletons. Turning to this clone: Antigen specificity is unknown.

V was cut by 5 bases and J by 1 base, with 14 bases left in between. Germline V gene lookup returns CDR1 SGHTA and CDR2 FQGNSA. This CDR3 is built from 15 residues. Patients with chemo-refractory metastatic non-small-cell lung cancer received focal radiation plus CTLA-4 blockade with ipilimumab. Source: peripheral blood, taken from a patient treated with radiotherapy plus ipilimumab. V usage is TRBV7-2 and J usage is TRBJ1-2, with a weak D call TRBD1 (6 bases). This clonotype was sampled from a human donor with non-small cell lung cancer whose response to radiotherapy plus ipilimumab could not be evaluated. The CDR3 region has the DNA TGTGCCAGCAGCGCAGGAGGGGGGGGTAACTATGGCTACACCTTC. Translating it yields CASSAGGGGNYGYTF.